This T cell receptor beta chain is drawn from a study of blood T cell repertoires in COVID-19. Study-level information: Collection of acute and convalescent COVID-19 samples took place in the United States, Italy and Spain.

The Seattle patients, enrolled during active infection, were followed longitudinally. Authors' data handling: By means of reference gene primer amplification, nucleated cell counts were estimated. Method: immunoSEQ multiplex PCR; TCRdb's copy keeps in-frame clones and lacks some. The V and J calls and clone size come from that table; D and trimming were worked out from the DNA. The sample lists 300,000 to 350,000 clones; more than 80% were seen once. The sequence derives from a woman between 25 and 40 years old with COVID-19, enrolled during active disease. Sequenced input: peripheral blood.

The CDR3 DNA reads TGTGCCAGCAGCGTCTCCGGGTCTCTGAGCTCCTACGAGCAGTACTTC. This gives the protein CASSVSGSLSSYEQYF. This chain links TRBV7-6 with TRBJ2-7; D unresolved. Trimming took off 5 bases at V and 0 bases at J, with 17 bases between the two ends. The CDR3 runs 16 residues. Germline CDR1 SGHVS, CDR2 FNYEAQ.